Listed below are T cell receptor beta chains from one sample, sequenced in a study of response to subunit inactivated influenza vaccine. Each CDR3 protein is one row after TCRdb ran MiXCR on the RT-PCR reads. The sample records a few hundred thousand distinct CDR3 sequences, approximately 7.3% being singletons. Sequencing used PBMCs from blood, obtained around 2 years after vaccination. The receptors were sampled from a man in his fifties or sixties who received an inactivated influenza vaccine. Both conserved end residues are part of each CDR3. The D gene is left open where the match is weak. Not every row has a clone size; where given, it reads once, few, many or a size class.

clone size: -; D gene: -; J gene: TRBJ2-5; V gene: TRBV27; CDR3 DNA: TGTGCCAGCAGTTCTCCCGCAGGGGGGGTAGAGACCCAGTACTTC; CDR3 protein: CASSSPAGGVETQYF
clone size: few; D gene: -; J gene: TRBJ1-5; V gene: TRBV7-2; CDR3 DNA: TGTGCCAGCAGCTTACAGGAGGCGAGGCCCCAGCATTTT; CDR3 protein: CASSLQEARPQHF
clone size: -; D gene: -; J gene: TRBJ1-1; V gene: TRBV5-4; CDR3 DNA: TGTGCCAGCAGCTTGGAGGTCGGGGGCGGGGCTGAAGCTTTCTTT; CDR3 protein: CASSLEVGGGAEAFF
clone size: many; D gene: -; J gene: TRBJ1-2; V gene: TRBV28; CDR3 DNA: TGTGCCACCATCCCCCTTCGCTGGGGGCACTATGGCTACACCTTC; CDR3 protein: CATIPLRWGHYGYTF
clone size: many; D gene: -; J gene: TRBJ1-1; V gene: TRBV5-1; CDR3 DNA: TGCGCCAGCAGCTCCTCAAACCAAATGAACACTGAAGCTTTCTTT; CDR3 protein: CASSSSNQMNTEAFF
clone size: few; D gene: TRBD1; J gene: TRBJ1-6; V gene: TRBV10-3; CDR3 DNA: TGTGCCATCAGTGGTGGACAGGGGGAAGGATCACCCCTCCACTTT; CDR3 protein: CAISGGQGEGSPLHF
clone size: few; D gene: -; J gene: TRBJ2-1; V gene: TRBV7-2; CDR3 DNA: TGTGCCAGCAGAGACAGTCCGTTTTACAATGAGCAGTTCTTC; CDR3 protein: CASRDSPFYNEQFF
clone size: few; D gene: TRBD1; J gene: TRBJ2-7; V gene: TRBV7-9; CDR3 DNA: TGTGCCAGCAGCTTAGCGCACAGGGGGGACTACGAGCAGTACTTC; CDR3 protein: CASSLAHRGDYEQYF
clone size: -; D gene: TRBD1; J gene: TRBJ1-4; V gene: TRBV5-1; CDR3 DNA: TGCGCCAGCAGCCCGGGACAGCCGAATAATGAAAAACTGTTTTTT; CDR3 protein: CASSPGQPNNEKLFF
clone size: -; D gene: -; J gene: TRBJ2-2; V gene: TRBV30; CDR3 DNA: TGTGCCTGGAGTGTACGACAAACTAACAGGGCCGGGGAGCTGTTTTTT; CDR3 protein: CAWSVRQTNRAGELFF
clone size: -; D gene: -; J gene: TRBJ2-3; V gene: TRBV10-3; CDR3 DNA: TGTGCCACAAGTACCGTATCCTCCACAGATACGCAGTATTTT; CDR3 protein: CATSTVSSTDTQYF
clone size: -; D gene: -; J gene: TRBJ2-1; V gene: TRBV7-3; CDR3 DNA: TGTGCCAGCAGCTTTTCTGGCCCCGGGAATGAGCAGTTCTTC; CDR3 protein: CASSFSGPGNEQFF
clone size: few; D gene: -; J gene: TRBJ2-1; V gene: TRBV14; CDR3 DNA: TGTGCCAGCAGCCAAGGTGGGGTTGGTGAGCAGTTCTTC; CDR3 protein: CASSQGGVGEQFF
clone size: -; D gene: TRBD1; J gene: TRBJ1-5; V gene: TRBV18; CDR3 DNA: TGTGCCAGCTCCCAAACAGGGGCCCGAGGTCAGCCCCAGCATTTT; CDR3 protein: CASSQTGARGQPQHF
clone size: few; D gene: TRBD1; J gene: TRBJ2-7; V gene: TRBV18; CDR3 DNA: TGTGCCAGCTCGGCCACAGGGGCCGAGCAGTACTTC; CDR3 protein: CASSATGAEQYF
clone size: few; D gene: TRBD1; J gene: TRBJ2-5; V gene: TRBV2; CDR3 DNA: TGTGCCAGCAAGGGGGACAGCCAAGAGACCCAGTACTTC; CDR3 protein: CASKGDSQETQYF
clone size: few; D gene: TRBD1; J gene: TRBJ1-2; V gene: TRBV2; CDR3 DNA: TGTGCCAGCAGTGACCTTGGACAGGGGGCGGGCGGCTACACCTTC; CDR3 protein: CASSDLGQGAGGYTF
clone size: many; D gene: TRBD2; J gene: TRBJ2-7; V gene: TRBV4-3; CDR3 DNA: TGCGCCAGCAGCCAAGGGACTAGCGGGTACTACGAGCAGTACTTC; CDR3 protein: CASSQGTSGYYEQYF
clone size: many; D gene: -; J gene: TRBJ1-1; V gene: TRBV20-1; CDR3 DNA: TGCAGTCGATTCAGGGTCACTGAAGCTTTCTTT; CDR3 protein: CSRFRVTEAFF
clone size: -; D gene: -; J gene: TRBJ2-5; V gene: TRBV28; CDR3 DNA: TGTGCCAGCAGTTTCGATTTGTCCGGGGGAGGAACACAGTACTTC; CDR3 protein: CASSFDLSGGGTQYF
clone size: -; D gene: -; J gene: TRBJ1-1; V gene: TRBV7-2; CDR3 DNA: TGTGCCAGCAGCTCTACAGGGTCGAGGAACACTGAAGCTTTCTTT; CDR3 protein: CASSSTGSRNTEAFF
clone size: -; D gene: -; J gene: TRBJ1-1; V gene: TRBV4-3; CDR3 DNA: TGCGCCAGCAGCCTATGGATAATGAACACTGAAGCTTTCTTT; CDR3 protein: CASSLWIMNTEAFF
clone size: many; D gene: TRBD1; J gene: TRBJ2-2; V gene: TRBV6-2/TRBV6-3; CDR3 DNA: TGTGCCAGCAGTCCTCCGGGACAGGGTATCACCGGGGAGCTGTTTTTT; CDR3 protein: CASSPPGQGITGELFF
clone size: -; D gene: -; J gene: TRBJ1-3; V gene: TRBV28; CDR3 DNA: TGTGCCGCGGCCTCGGGACCGATCTCTGGAAACACCATATATTTT; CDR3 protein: CAAASGPISGNTIYF
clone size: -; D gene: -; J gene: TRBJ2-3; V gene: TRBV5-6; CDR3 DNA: TGTGCCAGCAGCCCCTCGACACATAGCACAGATACGCAGTATTTT; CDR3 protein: CASSPSTHSTDTQYF
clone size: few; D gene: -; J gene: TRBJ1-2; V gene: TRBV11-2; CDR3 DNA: TGTGCCAGCAGCTTAGGTGGGGGCGACTATGGCTACACCTTC; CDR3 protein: CASSLGGGDYGYTF
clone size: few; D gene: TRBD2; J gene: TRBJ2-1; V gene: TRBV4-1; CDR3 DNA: TGCGCCAGCAGTAGCGGGGCCACCACATCCAATGAGCAGTTCTTC; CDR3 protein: CASSSGATTSNEQFF
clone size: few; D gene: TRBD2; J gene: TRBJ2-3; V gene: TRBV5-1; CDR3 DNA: TGCGCCAGCACCCTAGCGGGGGGGCAAACAGATACGCAGTATTTT; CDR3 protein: CASTLAGGQTDTQYF
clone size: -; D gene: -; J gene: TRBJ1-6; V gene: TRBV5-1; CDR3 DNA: TGCGCCAGCAGCTCGGACGTTACGCGCGGTTCACCCCTCCACTTT; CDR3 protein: CASSSDVTRGSPLHF
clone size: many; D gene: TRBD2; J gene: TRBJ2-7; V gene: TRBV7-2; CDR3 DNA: TGTGCCAGCAGCCAAGCTAGCGGGAGGGCCACCTACGAGCAGTACTTC; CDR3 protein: CASSQASGRATYEQYF
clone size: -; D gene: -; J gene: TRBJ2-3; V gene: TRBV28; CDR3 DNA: TGTGCCAGCTATTCCCCAGGGTGGCAGGGAGATACGCAGTATTTT; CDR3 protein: CASYSPGWQGDTQYF
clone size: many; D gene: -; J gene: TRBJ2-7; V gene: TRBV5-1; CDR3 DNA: TGCGCCAGCAGCTTGGAGCCAGGGAGGTACGAGCAGTACTTC; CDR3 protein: CASSLEPGRYEQYF
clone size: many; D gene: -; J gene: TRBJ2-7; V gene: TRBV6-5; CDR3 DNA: TGTGCCAGCAGTTACAGCGACAAGTACTACGAGCAGTACTTC; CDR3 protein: CASSYSDKYYEQYF
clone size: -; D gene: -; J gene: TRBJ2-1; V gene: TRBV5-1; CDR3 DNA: TGCGCCAGCAGCCGCAGAAGGGAAGAGCAGTTCTTC; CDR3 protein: CASSRRREEQFF
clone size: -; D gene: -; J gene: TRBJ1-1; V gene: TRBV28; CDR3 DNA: TGTGCCAGCAGTTCCTGGGACCGAAACACTGAAGCTTTCTTT; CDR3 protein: CASSSWDRNTEAFF
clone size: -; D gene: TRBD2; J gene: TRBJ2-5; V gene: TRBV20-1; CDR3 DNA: TGCAGTGCTAGACCAAGCGGGAGGGCCGAAGAGACCCAGTACTTC; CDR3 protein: CSARPSGRAEETQYF
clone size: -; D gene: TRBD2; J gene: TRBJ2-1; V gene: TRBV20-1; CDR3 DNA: TGCAGTGCTCGGCGGGAGGCTCGGAATGAGCAGTTCTTC; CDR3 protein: CSARREARNEQFF
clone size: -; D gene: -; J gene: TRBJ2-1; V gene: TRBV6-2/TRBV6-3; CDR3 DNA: TGTGCCAGCGGCATCGGTAGGAGAAGGTTTAGCGATGAGCAGTTCTTC; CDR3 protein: CASGIGRRRFSDEQFF
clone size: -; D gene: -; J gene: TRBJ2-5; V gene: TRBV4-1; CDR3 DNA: TGCGCCAGCAGCCAAGATCCCCTTGGTTTAGGGAGAATCCAAGAGACCCAGTACTTC; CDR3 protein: CASSQDPLGLGRIQETQYF
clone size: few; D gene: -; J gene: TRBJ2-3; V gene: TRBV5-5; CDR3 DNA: TGTGCCAGCAGCCCTAGTCACAGTCGCGGGGAAGATACGCAGTATTTT; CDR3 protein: CASSPSHSRGEDTQYF
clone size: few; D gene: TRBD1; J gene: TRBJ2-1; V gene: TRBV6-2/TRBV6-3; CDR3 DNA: TGTGCCAGCAGTTACTCTGGGCAGGGGGACAATGAGCAGTTCTTC; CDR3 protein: CASSYSGQGDNEQFF
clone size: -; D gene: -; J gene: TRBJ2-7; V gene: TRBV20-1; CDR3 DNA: TGCAGTGCTAGAGTTAGGGGAAGGTCCTACGAGCAGTACTTC; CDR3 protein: CSARVRGRSYEQYF